This TCR beta chain was sequenced in a study of blood T cell repertoires in COVID-19. Sequenced by immunoSEQ multiplex PCR; TCRdb stores in-frame clones only, minus some. There are roughly 300,000 clones in the sample; approximately 90% occur only once, and 0.9% to 1.2% lies in the top ten. The germline V gene encodes CDR1 MDHEN and CDR2 SYDVKM. V lost 6 bases and J lost 4; bases outside the gene matches: 10. The CDR3 is 16 amino acids. The rearrangement links TRBV28 to TRBJ1-5, with 9 bases identical to TRBD1. Sequenced sample: PBMCs or T cells enriched from blood (not recorded which). This TCR was sampled from a woman under 40 who had recovered from COVID-19. CDR3 amino acids: CASRRPTGGFNQPQHF. The DNA for the CDR3 is TGTGCCAGCAGACGGCCCACAGGGGGCTTTAATCAGCCCCAGCATTTT.